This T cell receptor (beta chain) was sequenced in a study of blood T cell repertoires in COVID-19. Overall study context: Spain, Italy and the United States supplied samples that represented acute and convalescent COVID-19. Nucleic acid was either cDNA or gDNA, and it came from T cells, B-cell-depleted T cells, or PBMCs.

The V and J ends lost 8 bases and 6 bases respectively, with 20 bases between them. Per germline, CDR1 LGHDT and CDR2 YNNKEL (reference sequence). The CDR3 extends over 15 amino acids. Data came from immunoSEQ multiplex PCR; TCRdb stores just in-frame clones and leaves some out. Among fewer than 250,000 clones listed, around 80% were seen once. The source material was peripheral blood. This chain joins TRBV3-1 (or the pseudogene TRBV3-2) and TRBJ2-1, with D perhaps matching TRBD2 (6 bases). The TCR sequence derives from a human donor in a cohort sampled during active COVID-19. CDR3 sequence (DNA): TGTGCCAGCCGAAGAGGGCGGGGAGGTGGCAATGAGCAGTTCTTC. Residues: CASRRGRGGGNEQFF.